Detailed here is one T cell receptor (beta chain). Antigen specificity is unknown. Using immunoSEQ multiplex PCR, the repertoire was profiled, and TCRdb retains in-frame clones only, with some absent. The sample records approximately 25,000 clones, roughly 87% being singletons. These data originate in a study of T cells in localized non-small cell lung cancer. The study, taken as a whole, reports: A median of roughly 50 of the top 100 tumor clones appeared in adjacent lung, which was paired and uninvolved. Adjacent uninvolved lung tissue had the highest T cell clonality, exceeding tumor. Higher adjacent-lung clonality was associated with shorter survival. Because sequencing included only one region (of the tumor), heterogeneity remains possible.

From germline, CDR1 is LNHDA and CDR2 SQIVND (reference sequence). The CDR3 has 14 residues. Trimming left V 3 bases short and J 6 bases short, with 15 bases between. This chain uses TRBV19 with TRBJ2-7, with D maybe TRBD1 (6 bases). The sequence was collected from a woman aged 35 to 69 with stage I lung adenocarcinoma. The source material was peripheral blood, sampled before any cancer treatment. The CDR3 DNA follows: TGTGCCAGTAGTATCAGGGGACAAGCTGGCGAGCAGTACTTC. This codes for CASSIRGQAGEQYF.